This T cell receptor beta chain is from a study of blood T cells in healthy people across ages. This clonotype has just a few counts. Its target is not known. Relative to the germline gene, one junction end is altered; a read error may explain this. Next came a second PCR, run for about 7 to 12 cycles, which used a sample-barcoded 5' primer along with a J-beta primer mix. TCRdb processed the 5' RACE reads anew with MiXCR; each CDR3 protein has one entry. The table has around 1.7 million distinct CDR3 sequences, 28% seen once. The authors drew approximately 9 milliliters of peripheral blood from each donor. Study observations and caveats: Estimated diversity, derived from one million T cells, was regarded as an underestimate. Higher diversity, along with more naive CD4+ cells, distinguished long-lived donors from aged donors.

Per germline, CDR1 SQVTM and CDR2 ANQGSEA. The CDR3 totals 13 residues. The chain links TRBV29-1 to TRBJ2-7, with TRBD1 identical over 9 bases. The sample was blood. The TCR comes from a woman aged 25 to 39 in good health. In DNA, the CDR3 is TGCGGCGTTACAGACAGGGGGTCCTACGAGCAGTACTTC. Its protein is CGVTDRGSYEQYF.